The entry below gives a single TCR beta chain sequence along with its context. This sample stems from a study of blood T cell repertoires in COVID-19. Study background: T cells, B-cell-depleted T cells, or PBMCs supplied cDNA or gDNA.

Profiled with immunoSEQ multiplex PCR; TCRdb holds only in-frame clones, not every one. The table records about 130,000 clones, 88% of them present only once. This CDR3 comprises 16 residues. Trimming took 2 bases from V and 5 from J; bases not matched to a gene: 8. CDR1 KGHSH and CDR2 LQKENI come from the germline V gene. Material for sequencing was peripheral blood. The rearrangement joins TRBV18 to TRBJ2-3; the match to TRBD1 covers 9 bases. The TCR originated in a woman of 80 years or more with acute or convalescent COVID-19. CDR3 protein: CASSPRQGQGKDTQYF. CDR3 DNA: TGTGCCAGCTCACCAAGACAGGGACAGGGAAAAGATACGCAGTATTTT.